One TCR beta chain is described in this entry. What it binds is unknown. The CDR3 covers 14 residues. Trimming took 4 bases from V and 8 from J, leaving 17 bases between them. From germline, CDR1 is MNHEY and CDR2 SMNVEV (reference sequence). This record belongs to a study of OX40 agonist ivuxolimab in advanced cancers. Libraries were prepared by immunoSEQ multiplex PCR; TCRdb keeps only in-frame clonotypes and omits some of them. This sample has tens of thousands of clones, with roughly nine tenths found just once. Study-level points and caveats: Among T cells, CD8+ cells averaged more expanded clones than CD4+ cells.

The chain joins TRBV27 to TRBJ1-2; D gene uncertain. The TCR was taken from an adult with an advanced solid tumor such as melanoma, head and neck, liver or kidney cancer. Sequencing used CD4+ or CD8+ T cells sorted from blood, obtained in a trial of the OX40 agonist ivuxolimab. This chain's CDR3 is CASSSGPVVGGYTF. CDR3 nucleotides: TGTGCCAGCAGTTCCGGGCCAGTCGTAGGCGGCTACACCTTC.